The clone carrying this T cell receptor (beta chain) has just one count. Its specificity is unknown. Clones were sequenced by immunoSEQ multiplex PCR, and TCRdb holds only the in-frame ones, with some missing. Here the sample spans around 220,000 clones, just over 85% being singletons. The sample originates from a study of cytomegalovirus exposure and HLA in healthy donors. V shed 1 base and J shed 4 bases, with 14 bases lying between them. Looked up from germline, CDR1 is SNHLY and CDR2 is FYNNEI. This CDR3 spans 15 amino acids. Study findings and constraints: Reportedly, cytomegalovirus status was diagnosed with high sensitivity and specificity. Cytomegalovirus-associated status was assigned to about 150 TCR beta chains.

The specimen sequenced was PBMCs. The chain has TRBV2 and TRBJ2-7; TRBD2 is a possible D gene (6 bases). The TCR sequence derives from a woman under 30 in good health and CMV-seronegative. This CDR3 reads CASSEGDQGGYEQYF. CDR3 DNA: TGTGCCAGCAGTGAAGGGGACCAGGGAGGTTACGAGCAGTACTTC.